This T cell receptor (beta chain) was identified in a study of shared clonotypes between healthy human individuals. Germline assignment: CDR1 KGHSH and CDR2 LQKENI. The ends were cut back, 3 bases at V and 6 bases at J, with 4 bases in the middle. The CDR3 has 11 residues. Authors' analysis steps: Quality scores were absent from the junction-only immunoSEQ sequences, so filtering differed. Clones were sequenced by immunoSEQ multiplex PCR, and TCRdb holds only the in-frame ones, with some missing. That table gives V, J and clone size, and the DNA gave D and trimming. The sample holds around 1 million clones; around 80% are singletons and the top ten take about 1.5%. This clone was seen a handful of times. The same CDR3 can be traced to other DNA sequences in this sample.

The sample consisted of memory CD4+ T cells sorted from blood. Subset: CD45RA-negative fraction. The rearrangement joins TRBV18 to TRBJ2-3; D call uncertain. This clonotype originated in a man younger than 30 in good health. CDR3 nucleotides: TGTGCCAGCTCACCGGAGGATACGCAGTATTTT. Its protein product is CASSPEDTQYF.